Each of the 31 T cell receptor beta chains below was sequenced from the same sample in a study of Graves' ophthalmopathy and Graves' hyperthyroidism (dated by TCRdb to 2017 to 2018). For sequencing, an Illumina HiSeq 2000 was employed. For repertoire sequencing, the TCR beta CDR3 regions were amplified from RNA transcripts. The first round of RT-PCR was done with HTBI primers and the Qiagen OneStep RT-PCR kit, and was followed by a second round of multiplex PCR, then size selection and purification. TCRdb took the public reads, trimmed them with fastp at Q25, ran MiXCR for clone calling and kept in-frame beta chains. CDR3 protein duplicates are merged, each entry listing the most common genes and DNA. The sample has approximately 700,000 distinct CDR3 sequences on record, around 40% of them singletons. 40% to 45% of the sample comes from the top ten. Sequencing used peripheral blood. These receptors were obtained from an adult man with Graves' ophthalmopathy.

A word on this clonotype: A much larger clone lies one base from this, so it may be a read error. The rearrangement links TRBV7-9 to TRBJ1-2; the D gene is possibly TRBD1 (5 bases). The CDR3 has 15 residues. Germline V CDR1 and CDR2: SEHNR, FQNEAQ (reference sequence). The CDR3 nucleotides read TGCGCCAGCAGCTTGGGGGGGGGATCGGCGCGAGGCTACACCTTC. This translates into CASSLGGGSARGYTF.

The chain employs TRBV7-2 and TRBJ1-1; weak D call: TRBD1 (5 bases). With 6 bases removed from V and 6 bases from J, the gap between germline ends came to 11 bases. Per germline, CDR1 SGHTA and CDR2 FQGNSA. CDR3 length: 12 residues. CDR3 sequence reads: CASRPGLAEAFF. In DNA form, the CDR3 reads TGTGCCAGCAGGCCAGGGTTGGCTGAAGCTTTCTTT. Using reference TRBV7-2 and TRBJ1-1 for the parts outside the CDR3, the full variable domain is GAGVSQSPSNKVTEKGKDVELRCDPISGHTALYWYRQSLGQGLEFLIYFQGNSAPDKSGLPSDRFSAERTGGSVSTLTIQRTQQEDSAVYLCASRPGLAEAFFGQGTRLTVV.

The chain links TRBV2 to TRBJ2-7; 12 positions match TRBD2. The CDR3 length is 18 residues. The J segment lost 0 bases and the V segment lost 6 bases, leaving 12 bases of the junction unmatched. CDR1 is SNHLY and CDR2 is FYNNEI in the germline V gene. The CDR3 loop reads CASSPTGLAGTRSYEQYF. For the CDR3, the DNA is TGTGCCAGCAGCCCGACGGGACTAGCGGGTACACGCTCCTACGAGCAGTACTTC.

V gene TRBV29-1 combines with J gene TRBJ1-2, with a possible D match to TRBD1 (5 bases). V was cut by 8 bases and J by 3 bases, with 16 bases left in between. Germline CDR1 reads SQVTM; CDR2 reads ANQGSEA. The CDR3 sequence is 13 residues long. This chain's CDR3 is CSRREGSYYGYTF. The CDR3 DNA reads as TGCAGCCGCAGGGAAGGCAGCTACTATGGCTACACCTTC.

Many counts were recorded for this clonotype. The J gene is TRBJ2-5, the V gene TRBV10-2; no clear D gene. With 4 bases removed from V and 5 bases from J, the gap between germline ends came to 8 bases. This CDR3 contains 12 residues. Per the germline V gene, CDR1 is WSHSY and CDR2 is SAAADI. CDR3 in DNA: TGCGCCAGCAGTGTTTGGGCGGAGACCCAGTACTTC. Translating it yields CASSVWAETQYF.

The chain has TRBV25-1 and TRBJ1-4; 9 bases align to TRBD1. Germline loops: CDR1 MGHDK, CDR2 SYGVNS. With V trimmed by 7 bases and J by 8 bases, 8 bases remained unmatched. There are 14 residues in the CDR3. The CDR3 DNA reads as TGTGCCAGCATCTCCGGACAGGGGAGGGAAAAACTGTTTTTT. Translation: CASISGQGREKLFF.

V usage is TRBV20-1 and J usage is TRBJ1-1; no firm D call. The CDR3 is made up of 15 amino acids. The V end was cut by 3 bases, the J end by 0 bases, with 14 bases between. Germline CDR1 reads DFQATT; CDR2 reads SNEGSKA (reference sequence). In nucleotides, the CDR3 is TGCAGTGCTAGCCGGACGGGTAGGGTGAACACTGAAGCTTTCTTT. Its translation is CSASRTGRVNTEAFF.

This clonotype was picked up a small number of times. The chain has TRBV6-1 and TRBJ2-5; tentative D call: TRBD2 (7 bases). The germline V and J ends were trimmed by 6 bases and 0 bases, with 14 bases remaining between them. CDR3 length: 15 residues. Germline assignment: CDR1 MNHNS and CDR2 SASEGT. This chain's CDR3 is CASSGGRGNQETQYF. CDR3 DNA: TGTGCCAGCAGCGGGGGGCGGGGGAACCAAGAGACCCAGTACTTC.

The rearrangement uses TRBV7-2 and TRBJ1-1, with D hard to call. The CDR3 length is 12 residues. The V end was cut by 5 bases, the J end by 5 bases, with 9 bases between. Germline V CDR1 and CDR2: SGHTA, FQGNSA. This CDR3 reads CASSQESTEAFF. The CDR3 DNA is TGTGCCAGCAGCCAAGAATCGACTGAAGCTTTCTTT.

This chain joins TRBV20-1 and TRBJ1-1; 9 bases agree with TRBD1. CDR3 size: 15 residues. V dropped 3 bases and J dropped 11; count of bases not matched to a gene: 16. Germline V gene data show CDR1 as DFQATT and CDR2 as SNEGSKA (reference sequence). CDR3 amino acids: CSARPRDRADAGAFF. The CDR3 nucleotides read TGCAGTGCTAGGCCCCGGGACAGGGCTGATGCGGGGGCTTTCTTT.

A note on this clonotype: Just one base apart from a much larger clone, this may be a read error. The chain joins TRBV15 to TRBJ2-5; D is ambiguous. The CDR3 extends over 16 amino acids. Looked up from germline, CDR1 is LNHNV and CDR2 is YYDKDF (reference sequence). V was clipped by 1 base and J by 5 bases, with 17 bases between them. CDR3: CATSRVSARSRETQYF. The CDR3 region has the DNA TGTGCCACCAGCAGAGTCTCCGCCAGGTCAAGGGAGACCCAGTACTTC.

CDR3 sequence: CASSQGLWNTEAFF. In DNA form, the CDR3 reads TGTGCCAGCAGCCAGGGACTTTGGAACACTGAAGCTTTCTTT. The chain uses TRBV7-2 and TRBJ1-1, with a tentative D call TRBD1 (5 bases). V lost 5 bases, J lost 1 base, and 11 bases lay in between. CDR1 is SGHTA and CDR2 is FQGNSA in the germline V gene. The CDR3 is 14 amino acids.

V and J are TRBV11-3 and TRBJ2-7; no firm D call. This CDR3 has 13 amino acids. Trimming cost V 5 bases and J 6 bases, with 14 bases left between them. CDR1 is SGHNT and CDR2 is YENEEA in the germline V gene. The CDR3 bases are TGTGCCAGCAGCCAAGGGTCCTGGGGCGAGCAGTACTTC. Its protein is CASSQGSWGEQYF.

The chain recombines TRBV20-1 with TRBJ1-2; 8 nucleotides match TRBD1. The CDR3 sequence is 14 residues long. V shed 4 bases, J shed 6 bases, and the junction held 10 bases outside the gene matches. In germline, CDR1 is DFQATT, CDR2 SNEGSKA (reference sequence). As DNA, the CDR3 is TGCAGTGCTACCGAGGTGGCAGGGGGCGATGGCTACACCTTC. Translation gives CSATEVAGGDGYTF.

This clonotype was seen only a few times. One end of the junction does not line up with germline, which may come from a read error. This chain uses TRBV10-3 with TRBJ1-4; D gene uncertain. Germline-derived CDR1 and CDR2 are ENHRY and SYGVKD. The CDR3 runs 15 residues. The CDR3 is CASKATVPPNDKLFF. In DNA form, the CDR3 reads TGTGCCAGCAAAGCCACCGTGCCCCCTAATGACAAACTGTTTTTT.

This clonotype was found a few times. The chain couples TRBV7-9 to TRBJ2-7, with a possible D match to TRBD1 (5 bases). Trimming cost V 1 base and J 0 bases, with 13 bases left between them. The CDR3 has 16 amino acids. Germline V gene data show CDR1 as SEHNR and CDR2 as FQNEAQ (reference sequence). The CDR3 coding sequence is TGTGCCAGCAGCTTAGGGCCGGGCAGGGTCTCCTACGAGCAGTACTTC. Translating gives CASSLGPGRVSYEQYF.

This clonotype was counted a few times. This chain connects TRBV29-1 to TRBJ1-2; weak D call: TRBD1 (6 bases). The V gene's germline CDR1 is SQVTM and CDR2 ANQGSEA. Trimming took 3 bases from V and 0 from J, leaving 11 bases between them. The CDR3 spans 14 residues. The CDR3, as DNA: TGCAGCGTTGACCCAGGGACACCTAACTATGGCTACACCTTC. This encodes CSVDPGTPNYGYTF. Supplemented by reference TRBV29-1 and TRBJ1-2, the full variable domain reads SAVISQKPSRDICQRGTSLTIQCQVDSQVTMMFWYRQQPGQSLTLIATANQGSEATYESGFVIDKFPISRPNLTFSTLTVSNMSPEDSSIYLCSVDPGTPNYGYTFGSGTRLTVV.

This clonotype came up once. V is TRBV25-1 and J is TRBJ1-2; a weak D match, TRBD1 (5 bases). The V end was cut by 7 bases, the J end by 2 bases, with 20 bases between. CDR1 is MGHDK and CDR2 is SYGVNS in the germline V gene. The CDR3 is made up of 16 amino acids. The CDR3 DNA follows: TGTGCCAGCAAGATCACCACCGACAGCATAAACTATGGCTACACCTTC. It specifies CASKITTDSINYGYTF.

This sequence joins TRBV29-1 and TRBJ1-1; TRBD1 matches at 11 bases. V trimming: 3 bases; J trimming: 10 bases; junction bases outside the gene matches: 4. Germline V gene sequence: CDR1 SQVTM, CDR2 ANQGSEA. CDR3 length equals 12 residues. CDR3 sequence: CSVEGTGGGAFF. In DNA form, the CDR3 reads TGCAGCGTTGAGGGGACAGGGGGAGGAGCTTTCTTT. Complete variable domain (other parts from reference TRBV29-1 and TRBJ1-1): SAVISQKPSRDICQRGTSLTIQCQVDSQVTMMFWYRQQPGQSLTLIATANQGSEATYESGFVIDKFPISRPNLTFSTLTVSNMSPEDSSIYLCSVEGTGGGAFFGQGTRLTVV.

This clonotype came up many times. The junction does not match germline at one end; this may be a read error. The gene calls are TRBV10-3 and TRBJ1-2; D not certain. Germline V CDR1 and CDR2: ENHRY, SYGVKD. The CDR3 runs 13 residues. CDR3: CASSLNNFYGYTF. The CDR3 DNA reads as TGTGCCAGCAGTTTGAACAACTTCTATGGCTACACCTTC.

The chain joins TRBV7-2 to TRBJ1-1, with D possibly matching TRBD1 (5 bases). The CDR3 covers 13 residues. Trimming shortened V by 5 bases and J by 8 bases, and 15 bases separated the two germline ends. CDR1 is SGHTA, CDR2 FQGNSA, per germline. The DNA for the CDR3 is TGTGCCAGCAGCCCTCGACAGTTTTCAGAAGCTTTCTTT. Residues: CASSPRQFSEAFF.

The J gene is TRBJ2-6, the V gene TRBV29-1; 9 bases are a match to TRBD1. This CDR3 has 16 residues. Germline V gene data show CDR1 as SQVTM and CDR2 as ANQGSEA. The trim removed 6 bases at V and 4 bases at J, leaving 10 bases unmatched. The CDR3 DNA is TGCAGCGTGGGACAGGGTACGAACACCGGGGCCAACGTCCTGACTTTC. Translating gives CSVGQGTNTGANVLTF.

The CDR3 nucleotides read TGCAGCGTTGTCGTGGACAGGGGGGCTAACTATGGCTACACCTTC. Its protein product is CSVVVDRGANYGYTF. The chain recombines TRBV29-1 with TRBJ1-2; 10 positions agree with TRBD1. The V gene's germline CDR1 is SQVTM and CDR2 ANQGSEA. The CDR3 covers 15 residues. Trimming cost V 4 bases and J 0 bases; bases outside gene matches: 5.

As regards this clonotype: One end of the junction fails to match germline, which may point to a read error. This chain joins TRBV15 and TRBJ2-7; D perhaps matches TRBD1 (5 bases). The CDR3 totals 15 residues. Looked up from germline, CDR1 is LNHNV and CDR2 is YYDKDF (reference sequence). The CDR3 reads CATSREIGRAYEQHF. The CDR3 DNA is TGTGCCACCAGCAGAGAGATTGGCAGGGCCTACGAGCAGCACTTC.

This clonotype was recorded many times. Here the CDR3 DNA reads TGTGCCAGTAGTATAGGCAGGACCGCCCCTGAAGCTTTCTTT. It translates to CASSIGRTAPEAFF. This rearrangement joins TRBV19 to TRBJ1-1; D uncertain. CDR3 size: 14 residues. Germline V gene lookup returns CDR1 LNHDA and CDR2 SQIVND (reference sequence). V was clipped by 1 base and J by 6 bases, with 12 bases between them.

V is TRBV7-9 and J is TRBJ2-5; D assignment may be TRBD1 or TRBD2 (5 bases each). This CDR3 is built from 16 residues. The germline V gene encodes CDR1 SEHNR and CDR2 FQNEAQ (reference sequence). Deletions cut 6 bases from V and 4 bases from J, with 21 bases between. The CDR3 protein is CASSEAFGGGGETQYF. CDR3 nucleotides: TGTGCCAGCAGTGAAGCTTTTGGTGGGGGTGGAGAGACCCAGTACTTC.

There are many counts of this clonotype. CDR3 loop: CASRTGTGPQHF. In nucleotides, the CDR3 is TGTGCCAGCAGAACCGGGACAGGGCCCCAGCATTTT. The chain recombines TRBV2 with TRBJ1-5, with 8 bases fitting TRBD1. Per germline, CDR1 SNHLY and CDR2 FYNNEI. CDR3 length equals 12 residues. The V segment lost 6 bases and the J segment 9 bases; nucleotides outside the gene matches: 4.

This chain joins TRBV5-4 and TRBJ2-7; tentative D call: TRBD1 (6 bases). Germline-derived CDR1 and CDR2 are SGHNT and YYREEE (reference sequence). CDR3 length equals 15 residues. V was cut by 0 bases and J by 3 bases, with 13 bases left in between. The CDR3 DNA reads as TGTGCCAGCAGCTTGGTCGTGGGGGCAGGCTACGAGCAGTACTTC. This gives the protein CASSLVVGAGYEQYF.

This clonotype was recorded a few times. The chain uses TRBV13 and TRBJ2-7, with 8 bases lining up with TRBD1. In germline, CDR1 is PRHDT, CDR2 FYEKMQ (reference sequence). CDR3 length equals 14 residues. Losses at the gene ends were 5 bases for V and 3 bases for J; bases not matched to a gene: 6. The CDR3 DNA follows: TGTGCCAGCAGCCCCCAGGGGGCTCACTACGAGCAGTACTTC. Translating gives CASSPQGAHYEQYF.

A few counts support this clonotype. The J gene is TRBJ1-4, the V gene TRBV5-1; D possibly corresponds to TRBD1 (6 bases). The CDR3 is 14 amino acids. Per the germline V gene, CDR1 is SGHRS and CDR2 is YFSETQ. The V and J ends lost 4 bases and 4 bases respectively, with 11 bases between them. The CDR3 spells CASSESGDNEKLFF. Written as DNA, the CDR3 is TGCGCCAGCAGCGAATCAGGGGATAATGAAAAACTGTTTTTT.

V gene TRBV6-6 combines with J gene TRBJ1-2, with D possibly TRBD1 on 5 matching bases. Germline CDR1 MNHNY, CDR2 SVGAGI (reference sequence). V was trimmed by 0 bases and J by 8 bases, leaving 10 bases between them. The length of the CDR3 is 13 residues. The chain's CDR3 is CASSYSRGAGYTF. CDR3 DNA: TGTGCCAGCAGTTACTCGCGAGGGGCCGGCTACACCTTC.